This is a list of T cell receptor beta chains from one sample in a study of cytomegalovirus exposure and HLA in healthy donors. The repertoire was sequenced with immunoSEQ multiplex PCR; TCRdb's copy has only in-frame clones and lacks some. Of over 100,000 clones listed, roughly 74% are singletons. Sequencing was performed on PBMCs. Receptor source: a woman younger than 45 in good health and CMV-seronegative. The CDR3 runs from the conserved cysteine through the conserved F or W. Fields, in order: J gene, clone size, CDR3 length, V gene, D gene, CDR3 protein, CDR3 DNA. D genes are given only for firm matches. Rows give clone size only sometimes, using once, few, many, or a class for an expanded clone.

J: TRBJ2-3; size: NA; length: 14; V: TRBV7-9; D: NA; CDR3: CASSPGVGSDTQYF; DNA: TGTGCCAGCAGCCCAGGGGTAGGCTCAGATACGCAGTATTTT
J: TRBJ1-1; size: NA; length: 14; V: TRBV11-1; D: NA; CDR3: CASSYTRGGTEAFF; DNA: TGTGCCAGCAGCTATACCAGGGGAGGGACTGAAGCTTTCTTT
J: TRBJ1-1; size: NA; length: 14; V: TRBV2; D: NA; CDR3: CASSGRQVRIEAFF; DNA: TGTGCCAGCAGTGGTAGACAGGTCCGAATTGAAGCTTTCTTT
J: TRBJ2-5; size: NA; length: 15; V: TRBV30; D: TRBD1; CDR3: CAWSEGTGWGETQYF; DNA: TGTGCCTGGAGTGAGGGGACAGGGTGGGGAGAGACCCAGTACTTC
J: TRBJ1-1; size: NA; length: 12; V: TRBV7-9; D: NA; CDR3: CASSLAWPEAFF; DNA: TGTGCCAGCAGCTTGGCTTGGCCCGAAGCTTTCTTT
J: TRBJ2-1; size: NA; length: 15; V: TRBV29-1; D: TRBD1; CDR3: CSAWDTGGLNNEQFF; DNA: TGCAGCGCCTGGGATACAGGGGGCCTAAACAATGAGCAGTTCTTC
J: TRBJ1-5; size: NA; length: 13; V: TRBV6-6; D: TRBD1; CDR3: CATTGGFNQPQHF; DNA: TGTGCCACCACAGGGGGCTTTAACCAGCCCCAGCATTTT
J: TRBJ1-3; size: few; length: 14; V: TRBV7-9; D: TRBD1; CDR3: CASSKTGAGNTIYF; DNA: TGTGCCAGCAGCAAGACAGGGGCCGGAAACACCATATATTTT
J: TRBJ2-7; size: NA; length: 14; V: TRBV2; D: TRBD2; CDR3: CASSAGGVAYEQYF; DNA: TGTGCCAGCAGCGCTGGGGGGGTAGCCTACGAGCAGTACTTC
J: TRBJ2-7; size: NA; length: 14; V: TRBV5-1; D: NA; CDR3: CASSFGGSKYEQYF; DNA: TGCGCCAGCAGCTTCGGGGGATCGAAATACGAGCAGTACTTC
J: TRBJ1-3; size: NA; length: 17; V: TRBV4-1; D: NA; CDR3: CASSQDETRGAGNTIYF; DNA: TGCGCCAGCAGCCAAGACGAGACCCGGGGGGCTGGAAACACCATATATTTT
J: TRBJ2-7; size: NA; length: 13; V: TRBV9; D: NA; CDR3: CASSVVAGGEQYF; DNA: TGTGCCAGCAGCGTAGTCGCGGGTGGGGAGCAGTACTTC
J: TRBJ2-1; size: NA; length: 17; V: TRBV5-6; D: TRBD1; CDR3: CASSWIAGTDFLGEQFF; DNA: TGTGCCAGCAGCTGGATCGCCGGGACAGACTTTCTCGGTGAGCAGTTCTTC
J: TRBJ1-4; size: NA; length: 15; V: TRBV6-5; D: NA; CDR3: CASSAAGSPNEKLFF; DNA: TGTGCCAGCAGCGCGGCAGGGTCACCTAATGAAAAACTGTTTTTT
J: TRBJ2-3; size: NA; length: 14; V: TRBV12-5; D: NA; CDR3: CASGRDRTTDTQYF; DNA: TGTGCTAGTGGAAGAGACAGGACCACAGATACGCAGTATTTT
J: TRBJ2-1; size: NA; length: 15; V: TRBV5-1; D: NA; CDR3: CASSQVSGAYNEQFF; DNA: TGCGCCAGCAGCCAAGTTAGCGGAGCCTACAATGAGCAGTTCTTC
J: TRBJ2-7; size: few; length: 13; V: TRBV27; D: TRBD2; CDR3: CASSLGLVYEQYF; DNA: TGTGCCAGCAGTTTGGGACTAGTTTACGAGCAGTACTTC